The T cell receptor beta chain under discussion was sequenced for a study of cytotoxic CD8 clonotypes in ibrutinib-treated CLL. Whole-study context: There were approximately ten relapsed/refractory patients and around 15 treatment-naive patients, and 17 were IGHV unmutated.

TCRdb's table, derived via immunoSEQ multiplex PCR, lists solely in-frame clones and lacks some. Of about 140,000 clones listed, roughly 77% were seen once; the top ten hold around 30%. Germline CDR1 and CDR2: SGHRS and YFSETQ. Trimming took 0 bases from V and 3 from J, leaving 7 bases between them. The CDR3 covers 14 residues. Material: PBMCs, obtained after 12 months of ibrutinib treatment. The origin of this receptor is a human donor with chronic lymphocytic leukemia. The chain carries TRBV5-1 and TRBJ1-5, with a weak D call TRBD1 (6 bases). CDR3 DNA sequence: TGCGCCAGCAGCTTGGAGGGGGTCAATCAGCCCCAGCATTTT. Residues: CASSLEGVNQPQHF.